This T cell receptor beta chain was captured by sequencing in a study of T cell repertoires in cytomegalovirus infection. The V end was cut by 6 bases, the J end by 0 bases, with 11 bases between. The CDR3 length is 14 residues. CDR1 is DFQATT and CDR2 is SNEGSKA in the germline V gene (reference sequence). TCRdb redid the calling of the reads with MiXCR, one entry per CDR3 protein. The sample includes more than 400,000 distinct CDR3 sequences, about 30% of them seen just once. The sequencing sample was made of PBMCs. The clonotype was recovered from a human donor in good health (CMV status not recorded). Some clones in this sample may be carry-over from other donors' samples. This sequence joins TRBV20-1 and TRBJ2-2; tentatively, D is TRBD2 (5 bases). The CDR3 DNA is TGCAGTGCCAGTGAGGGTACGAACACCGGGGAGCTGTTTTTT. It translates to CSASEGTNTGELFF.